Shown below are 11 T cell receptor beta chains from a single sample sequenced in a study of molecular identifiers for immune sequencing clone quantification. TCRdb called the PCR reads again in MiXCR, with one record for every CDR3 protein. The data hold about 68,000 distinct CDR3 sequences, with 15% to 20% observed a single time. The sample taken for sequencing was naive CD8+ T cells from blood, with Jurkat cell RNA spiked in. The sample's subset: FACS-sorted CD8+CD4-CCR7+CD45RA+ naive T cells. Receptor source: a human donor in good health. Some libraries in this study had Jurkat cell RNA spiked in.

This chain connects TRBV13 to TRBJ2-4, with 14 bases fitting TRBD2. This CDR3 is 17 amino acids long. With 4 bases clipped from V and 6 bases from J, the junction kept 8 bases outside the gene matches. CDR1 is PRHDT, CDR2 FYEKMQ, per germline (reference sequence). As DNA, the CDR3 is TGTGCCAGCAGCTACGGACTAGCGGGAGGAGGGGGAAACATTCAGTACTTC. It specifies CASSYGLAGGGGNIQYF.

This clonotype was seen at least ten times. CDR3 nucleotide sequence: TGTGCCTGGAGCAGGTCAGATACGCAGTATTTT. Translated: CAWSRSDTQYF. The rearrangement joins TRBV30 to TRBJ2-3; no definite D call. This CDR3 has 11 residues. V was shortened by 3 bases and J by 4 bases, with 5 bases between the two germline ends. From germline, CDR1 is GTSNPN and CDR2 SVGIG (reference sequence).

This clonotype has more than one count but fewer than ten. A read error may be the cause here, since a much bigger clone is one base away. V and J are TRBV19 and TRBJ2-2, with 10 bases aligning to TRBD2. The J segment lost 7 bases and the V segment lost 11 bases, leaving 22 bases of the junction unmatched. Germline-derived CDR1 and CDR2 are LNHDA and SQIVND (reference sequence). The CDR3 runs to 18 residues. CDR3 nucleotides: TGTGCCGCTAGCTTGGCAAAAAGTGGGACTAGCGTGCACGGGGAGCTGTTTTTT. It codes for CAASLAKSGTSVHGELFF.

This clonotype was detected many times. CDR3 amino acids: CASQTQLRDRVFYLHAFF. Written as DNA, the CDR3 is TGTGCCAGCCAAACGCAGCTCCGGGACAGGGTATTCTATCTGCATGCTTTCTTT. The chain has TRBV28 and TRBJ1-1; the match to TRBD1 covers 9 bases. Losses at the gene ends were 8 bases for V and 11 bases for J; bases not matched to a gene: 27. CDR1 MDHEN and CDR2 SYDVKM come from the germline V gene. CDR3 length equals 18 residues.

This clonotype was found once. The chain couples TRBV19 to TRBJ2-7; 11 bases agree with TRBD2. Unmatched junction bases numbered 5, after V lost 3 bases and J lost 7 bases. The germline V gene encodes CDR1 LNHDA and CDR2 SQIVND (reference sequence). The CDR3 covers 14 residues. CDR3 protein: CASSIGLAGGEQYF. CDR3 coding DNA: TGTGCCAGTAGTATCGGGTTAGCGGGAGGGGAGCAGTACTTC.

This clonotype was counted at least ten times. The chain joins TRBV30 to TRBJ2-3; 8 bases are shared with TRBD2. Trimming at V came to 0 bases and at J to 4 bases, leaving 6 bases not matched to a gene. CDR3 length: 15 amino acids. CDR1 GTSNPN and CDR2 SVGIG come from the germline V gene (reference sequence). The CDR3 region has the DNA TGTGCCTGGAGTGTTAGCGGGATTATCGCAGATACGCAGTATTTT. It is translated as CAWSVSGIIADTQYF.

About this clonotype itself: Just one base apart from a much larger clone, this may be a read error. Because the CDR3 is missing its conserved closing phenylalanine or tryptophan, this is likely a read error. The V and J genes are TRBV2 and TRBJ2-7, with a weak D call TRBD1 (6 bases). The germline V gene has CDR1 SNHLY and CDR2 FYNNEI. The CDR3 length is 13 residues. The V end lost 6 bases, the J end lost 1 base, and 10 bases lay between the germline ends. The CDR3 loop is CASRQGLSYEQYL. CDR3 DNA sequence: TGTGCCAGCAGACAGGGCCTGTCCTACGAGCAGTACCTC.

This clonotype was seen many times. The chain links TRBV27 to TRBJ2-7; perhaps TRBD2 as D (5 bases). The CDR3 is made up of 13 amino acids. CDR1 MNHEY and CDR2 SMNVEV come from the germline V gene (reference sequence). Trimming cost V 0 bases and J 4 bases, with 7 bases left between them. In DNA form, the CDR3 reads TGTGCCAGCAGTTTATCGGGAGTATACGAGCAGTACTTC. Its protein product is CASSLSGVYEQYF.

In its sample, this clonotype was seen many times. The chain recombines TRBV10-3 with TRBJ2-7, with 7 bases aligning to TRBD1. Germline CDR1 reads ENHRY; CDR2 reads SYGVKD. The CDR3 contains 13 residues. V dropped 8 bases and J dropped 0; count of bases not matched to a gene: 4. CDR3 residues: CAIGGDSSYEQYF. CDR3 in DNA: TGTGCCATCGGTGGGGACAGCTCCTACGAGCAGTACTTC.

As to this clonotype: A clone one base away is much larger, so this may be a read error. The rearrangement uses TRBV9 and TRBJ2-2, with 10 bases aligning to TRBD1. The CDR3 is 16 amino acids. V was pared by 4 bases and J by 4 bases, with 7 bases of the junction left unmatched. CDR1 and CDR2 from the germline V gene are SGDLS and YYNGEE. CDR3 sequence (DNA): TGTGCCAGCAGCCCGACAGGGGGCCGTCGCACCGGGGAGCTGTTTTTT. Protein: CASSPTGGRRTGELFF.

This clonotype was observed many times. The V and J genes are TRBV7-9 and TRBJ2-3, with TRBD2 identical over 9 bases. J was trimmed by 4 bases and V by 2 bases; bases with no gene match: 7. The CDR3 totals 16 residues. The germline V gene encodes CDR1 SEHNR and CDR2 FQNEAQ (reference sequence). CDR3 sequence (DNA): TGTGCCAGCAGCTTATTGGCTAGCGGGAACTCAGATACGCAGTATTTT. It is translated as CASSLLASGNSDTQYF.